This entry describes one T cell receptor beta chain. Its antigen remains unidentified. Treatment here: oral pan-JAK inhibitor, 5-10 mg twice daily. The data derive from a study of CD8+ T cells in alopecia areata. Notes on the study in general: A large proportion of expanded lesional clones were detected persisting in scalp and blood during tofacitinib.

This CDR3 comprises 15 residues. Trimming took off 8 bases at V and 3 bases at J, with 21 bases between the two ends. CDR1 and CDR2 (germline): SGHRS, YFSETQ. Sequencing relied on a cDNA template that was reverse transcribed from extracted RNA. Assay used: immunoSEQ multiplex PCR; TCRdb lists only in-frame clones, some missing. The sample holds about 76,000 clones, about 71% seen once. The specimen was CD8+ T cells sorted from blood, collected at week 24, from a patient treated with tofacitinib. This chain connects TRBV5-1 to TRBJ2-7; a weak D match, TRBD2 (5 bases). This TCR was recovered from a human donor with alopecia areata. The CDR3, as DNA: TGCGCCAGTGCCCCCAAGGGAGAAGAACTCTACGAGCAGTACTTC. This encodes CASAPKGEELYEQYF.